The sequence of this TCR beta chain was determined in a study of post-analysis software for immune sequencing data. In the study overall: Courses of disease covered relapsing-remitting, secondary progressive and progressive-relapsing multiple sclerosis. Study results and limitations: Among 5 or 6 TRBV segments more frequent in patients than controls were TRBV5-6, TRBV5-1 and TRBV20-1. Among multiple sclerosis patients, normalized Chao1 diversity was significantly below that of controls. Analysis by F measure revealed that same-batch samples clustered strongly together.

Germline V gene sequence: CDR1 SSHAT, CDR2 FNYEAQ (reference sequence). There are 13 residues in the CDR3. This clonotype was counted between two and nine times. What it recognizes is unknown. At one end, the junction sequence differs from germline, possibly due to a read error. Unique molecular identifiers were carried by the TCR beta cDNA libraries. TCRdb reprocessed the PCR reads via MiXCR and lists one record per CDR3 protein. The sample carries about half a million distinct CDR3 sequences, around 40% recorded once. The sequenced sample consisted of blood. The V and J genes are TRBV7-7 and TRBJ2-5, with D uncertain. The origin of this receptor is a girl aged 10 to 17 with multiple sclerosis. CDR3 residues: CASSFADLETQYF. Here the CDR3 DNA reads TGTGCTAGCAGCTTTGCTGACTTGGAGACCCAGTACTTC.